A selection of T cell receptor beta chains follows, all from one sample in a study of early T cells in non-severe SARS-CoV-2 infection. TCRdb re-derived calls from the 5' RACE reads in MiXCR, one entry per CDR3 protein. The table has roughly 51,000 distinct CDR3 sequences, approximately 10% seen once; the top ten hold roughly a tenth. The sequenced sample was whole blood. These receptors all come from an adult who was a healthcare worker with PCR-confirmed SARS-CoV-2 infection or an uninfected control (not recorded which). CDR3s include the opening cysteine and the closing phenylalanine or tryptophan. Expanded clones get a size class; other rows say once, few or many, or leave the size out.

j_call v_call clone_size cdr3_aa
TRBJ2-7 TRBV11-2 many CASSLDTAGGSYEQYF
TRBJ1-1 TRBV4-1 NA CASSQNRANTEAFF
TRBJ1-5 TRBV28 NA CAGGGSFQPQHF
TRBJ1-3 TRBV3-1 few CASSQGLHSGNTIYF
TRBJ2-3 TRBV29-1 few CSVRGVTSRDTDTQYF
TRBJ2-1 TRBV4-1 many CASSQEWGRGYNEQFF
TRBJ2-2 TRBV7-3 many CASSRIGTSTGELFF
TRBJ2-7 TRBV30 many CAWSAPGTGPYEQYF
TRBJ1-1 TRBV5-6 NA CASSTGTENTEAFF
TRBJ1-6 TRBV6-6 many CASRELGTGERSPLHF
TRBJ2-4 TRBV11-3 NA CASSFLRGRENIQYF
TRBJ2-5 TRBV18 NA CASSPDRSGETQYF
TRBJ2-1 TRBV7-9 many CASSLERGGYNEQFF
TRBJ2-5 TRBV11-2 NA CASRGEGETQYF
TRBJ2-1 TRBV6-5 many CASSSVYNEQFF
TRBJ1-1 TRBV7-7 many CASSTGLNTEAFF
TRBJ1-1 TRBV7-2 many CASSRVISADTEAFF
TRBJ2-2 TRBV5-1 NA CASSVSGIGGTGELFF
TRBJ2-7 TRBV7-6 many CASSSPGPYEQYF
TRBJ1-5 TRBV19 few CASTIGHQPQHF
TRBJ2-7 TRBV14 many CASSRRDRGNYEQYF
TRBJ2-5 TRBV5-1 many CASSLERGPETQYF
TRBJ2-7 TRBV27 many CASSSAGASRGQYF
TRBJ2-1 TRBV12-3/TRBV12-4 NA CASSPRRLAGGLGNEQFF
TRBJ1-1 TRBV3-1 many CASSLLGTEAFF
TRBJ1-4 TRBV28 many CASSHRGRNEKLFF
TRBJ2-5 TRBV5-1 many CASSRRLAGVGETQYF
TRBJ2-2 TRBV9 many CASSVGYLSGGISVNTGELFF
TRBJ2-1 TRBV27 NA CASRLQGAKNEQFF
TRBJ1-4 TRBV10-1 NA CASSEPATNEKLFF
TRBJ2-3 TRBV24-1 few CATSGGTSGRQDTQYF
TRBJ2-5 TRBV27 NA CASSTRTAQETQYF
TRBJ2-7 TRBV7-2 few CASRIALGAYEQYF
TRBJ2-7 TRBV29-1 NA CSSSLQGDSHEQYF
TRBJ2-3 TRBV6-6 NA CASSYSIGGLATDTQYF
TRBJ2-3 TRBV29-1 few CSARRLVVERTDTQYF